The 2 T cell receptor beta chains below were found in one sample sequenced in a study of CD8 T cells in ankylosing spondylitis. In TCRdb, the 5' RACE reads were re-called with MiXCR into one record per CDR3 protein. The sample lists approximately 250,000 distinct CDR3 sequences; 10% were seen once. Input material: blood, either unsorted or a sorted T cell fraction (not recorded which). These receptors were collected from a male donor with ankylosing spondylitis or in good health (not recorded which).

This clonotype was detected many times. In DNA form, the CDR3 reads TGCGCCAGCAAGACGGGAGGGCCACAGGAGACCCAGTACTTC. It yields the protein CASKTGGPQETQYF. The J gene is TRBJ2-5, the V gene TRBV5-1, with 8 bases that match TRBD2. V shed 6 bases and J 5 bases; nucleotides not matched to a gene: 9. The CDR3 runs 14 residues. Germline V gives CDR1 SGHRS, CDR2 YFSETQ. Filled out from reference TRBV5-1 and TRBJ2-5, the complete variable domain reads KAGVTQTPRYLIKTRGQQVTLSCSPISGHRSVSWYQQTPGQGLQFLFEYFSETQRNKGNFPGRFSGRQFSNSRSEMNVSTLELGDSALYLCASKTGGPQETQYFGPGTRLLVL.

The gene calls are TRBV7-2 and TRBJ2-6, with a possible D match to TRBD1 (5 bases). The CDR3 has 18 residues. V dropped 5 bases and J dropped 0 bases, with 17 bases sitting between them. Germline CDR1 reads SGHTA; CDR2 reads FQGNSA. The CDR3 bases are TGTGCCAGCAGCCTAGGCTTAACAGGCTACTCTGGGGCCAACGTCCTGACTTTC. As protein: CASSLGLTGYSGANVLTF. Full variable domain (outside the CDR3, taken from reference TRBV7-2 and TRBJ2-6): GAGVSQSPSNKVTEKGKDVELRCDPISGHTALYWYRQSLGQGLEFLIYFQGNSAPDKSGLPSDRFSAERTGGSVSTLTIQRTQQEDSAVYLCASSLGLTGYSGANVLTFGAGSRLTVL.